This is a list of T cell receptor beta chains from one sample in a study of cytomegalovirus exposure and HLA in healthy donors. Clones were read by immunoSEQ multiplex PCR, and TCRdb kept only the in-frame ones, dropping some. Among around 60,000 clones listed, 60% to 80% were seen once. The source material was PBMCs. These TCRs come from a woman in her 40s in good health and CMV-seropositive. The CDR3 runs from the conserved cysteine through the conserved F or W. The D gene is left open where the match is weak. Clone sizes are given selectively: once, few, many, or a class where the clone is expanded.

TRBD2	TRBV5-1	.	TRBJ2-3	TGCGCCAGCAGCTTGACGCTAGCGGGGGGTTCCACAGATACGCAGTATTTT	CASSLTLAGGSTDTQYF
.	TRBV4-1	.	TRBJ1-2	TGCGCCAGCAGCCAAGTAGGAGACTACTATGGCTACACCTTC	CASSQVGDYYGYTF
.	TRBV5-6	few	TRBJ2-7	TGTGCCAGCAGCTTGGACTTTGGGGGGGAGCAGTACTTC	CASSLDFGGEQYF
TRBD2	TRBV29-1	.	TRBJ2-7	TGCAGCGTTGCTAGCGGGGGGATCTACGAGCAGTACTTC	CSVASGGIYEQYF
.	TRBV25-1	.	TRBJ1-5	TGTGCCAGCAGTGAACAGGGGTTTACTCAGCCCCAGCATTTT	CASSEQGFTQPQHF
.	TRBV6-1	.	TRBJ2-7	TGTGCCAGCAGCCCTTCCTACGAGCAGTACTTC	CASSPSYEQYF
.	TRBV19	.	TRBJ1-5	TGTGCCAGTAGTATTCGTCAGGCTAATAGCAATCAGCCCCAGCATTTT	CASSIRQANSNQPQHF
TRBD2	TRBV2	.	TRBJ2-2	TGTGCCAGCAGTTTGATGCAGCGGGGGAACCAGGGGGAGCTGTTTTTT	CASSLMQRGNQGELFF
.	TRBV27	.	TRBJ2-1	TGTGCCAGCAGTTTACTGGAGGGCAATGAGCAGTTCTTC	CASSLLEGNEQFF
TRBD1	TRBV9	.	TRBJ2-2	TGTGCCTCCGGGCAGGGGGTTGGTTCCGGGGAGCTGTTTTTT	CASGQGVGSGELFF
TRBD1	TRBV11-2	.	TRBJ2-7	TGTGCCAGCAGCTTCACAGGGGGCTCCTACGAGCAGTACTTC	CASSFTGGSYEQYF
.	TRBV27	.	TRBJ2-6	TGTGCCAGCAGGGAGTCTGGAGGCAACGTCCTGACTTTC	CASRESGGNVLTF
TRBD1	TRBV5-1	.	TRBJ2-7	TGCGCCAGCAGCTTCGACAGGGGAGATGACGAGCAGTACTTC	CASSFDRGDDEQYF
TRBD1	TRBV29-1	.	TRBJ2-7	TGCAGCGTTGCTATCGGGACAGGGTTTCGCGAGCAGTACTTC	CSVAIGTGFREQYF
.	TRBV7-9	.	TRBJ2-7	TGTGCCAGCAGCCAGACAGGCTACGAGCAGTACTTC	CASSQTGYEQYF
TRBD1	TRBV6-4	.	TRBJ2-3	TGTGCCAGTAGACAGGGGGCGACAGATACGCAGTATTTT	CASRQGATDTQYF
TRBD1	TRBV19	once	TRBJ1-1	TGTGCCAGTAGTACCCCCAGGACAGGGGTGAACACTGAAGCTTTCTTT	CASSTPRTGVNTEAFF
.	TRBV13	.	TRBJ2-1	TGTGCCAGCAGCTCCGAGGGGGTAGGGTCCTACAATGAGCAGTTCTTC	CASSSEGVGSYNEQFF
.	TRBV18	.	TRBJ2-1	TGTGCCAGCTCACCAGAGCCCACTCGCTACAATGAGCAGTTCTTC	CASSPEPTRYNEQFF
TRBD1	TRBV28	.	TRBJ2-1	TGTGCCAGCAGTTTGGGCGGACAGGGTGGGAATGAGCAGTTCTTC	CASSLGGQGGNEQFF
TRBD2	TRBV19	.	TRBJ2-3	TGTGCCAGTGCCTCTAGCGGGGGACGCGGGACGCAGTATTTT	CASASSGGRGTQYF
TRBD1	TRBV27	.	TRBJ1-4	TGTGCCAGCAGCGGACAGGGGGCAACTAATGAAAAACTGTTTTTT	CASSGQGATNEKLFF
TRBD1	TRBV6-5	.	TRBJ1-4	TGTGCCAGCAGCTTGACAGGGTATTCTGAAAAACTGTTTTTT	CASSLTGYSEKLFF
.	TRBV19	.	TRBJ1-5	TGTGCCAGTAGTATAGTGGGCTATCAGCCCCAGCATTTT	CASSIVGYQPQHF
.	TRBV21-1	.	TRBJ1-1	TGTGCCAGCAGCAAAGTACGGGAAGTAACTGAAGCTTTCTTT	CASSKVREVTEAFF
.	TRBV6-6	once	TRBJ1-5	TGTGCCAGCAGTTACCAGCAGGGATCGGGCAATCAGCCCCAGCATTTT	CASSYQQGSGNQPQHF
TRBD1	TRBV29-1	.	TRBJ1-2	TGCAGCGTTGAAGATCTCGACAGGGAAAGCCTCTATGGCTACACCTTC	CSVEDLDRESLYGYTF
TRBD2	TRBV2	.	TRBJ2-1	TGTGCCAGCAGTCGGCGGGGGGGGGACAATGAGCAGTTCTTC	CASSRRGGDNEQFF
.	TRBV7-2	.	TRBJ1-5	TGTGCCAGCAGCTTAGTAGGGGGGGATCAGCCCCAGCATTTT	CASSLVGGDQPQHF
.	TRBV19	.	TRBJ2-1	TGTGCCAGTAGTATGAGCCGGGACAACTACAATGAGCAGTTCTTC	CASSMSRDNYNEQFF
.	TRBV4-3	.	TRBJ1-3	TGCGCCAGCAGCCAAGGACTAAGCTCTGGAAACACCATATATTTT	CASSQGLSSGNTIYF
TRBD2	TRBV7-9	once	TRBJ2-5	TGTGCCAGCAGCCGGGGGGATCGAGAGACCCAGTACTTC	CASSRGDRETQYF
TRBD1	TRBV6-1	.	TRBJ1-2	TGTGCCAGCAGTCCCCGGGACAGGTTAACCTTC	CASSPRDRLTF
.	TRBV4-1	once	TRBJ1-4	TGCGCCAGCAGCCAAGAACTAGGAACAGCAACTAATGAAAAACTGTTTTTT	CASSQELGTATNEKLFF
TRBD1	TRBV30	.	TRBJ1-2	TGTGCCTGGAGTGTAGGAGGGGGCGATTCTTACTATGGCTACACCTTC	CAWSVGGGDSYYGYTF
.	TRBV30	.	TRBJ1-4	TGTGCCTGCGGGGTGGAGAGGGGGGAAAAACTGTTTTTT	CACGVERGEKLFF
TRBD1	TRBV9	.	TRBJ1-3	TGTGCCAGCAGCGTAGCCGGCGGCCAGGGGGCCGGAGGAAACACCATATATTTT	CASSVAGGQGAGGNTIYF